A single sample is the source of the 23 T cell receptor beta chains below, sequenced in a study of blood T cell repertoires in COVID-19. Generated by immunoSEQ multiplex PCR, the TCRdb table keeps only in-frame clones and is missing some. The table has approximately 170,000 clones, 80% seen once. Sequencing was performed on PBMCs or T cells enriched from blood (not recorded which). These receptors were obtained from a middle-aged man who had recovered from COVID-19.

The rearrangement uses TRBV19 and TRBJ1-2, with D unresolved. Germline CDR1 is LNHDA and CDR2 is SQIVND (reference sequence). The CDR3 extends over 14 amino acids. V lost 3 bases and J 12 bases, leaving 20 bases between the germline ends. DNA of the CDR3: TGTGCCAGTAGTATTCCCGGGGTCAAACCTCCCGACACCTTC. Translation: CASSIPGVKPPDTF.

This clone has more than one count but fewer than ten. The CDR3 loop reads CASSRTGENADTQYF. CDR3 coding DNA: TGTGCCAGCAGTCGGACAGGGGAAAACGCAGATACGCAGTATTTT. V and J are TRBV2 and TRBJ2-3, with 9 bases fitting TRBD1. There are 15 residues in the CDR3. Per germline, CDR1 SNHLY and CDR2 FYNNEI. With 5 bases clipped from V and 4 bases from J, the junction kept 7 bases outside the gene matches.

This clone has just one count. V and J are TRBV5-8 and TRBJ1-6; a possible D gene is TRBD1 (5 bases). CDR1 is SGHTS, CDR2 YDEGEE, per germline. The CDR3 length is 14 residues. V was pared by 0 bases and J by 4 bases, with 5 bases between. The CDR3 bases are TGTGCCAGCAGCTTGGCAGGGTATAATTCACCCCTCCACTTT. It encodes CASSLAGYNSPLHF.

The J gene is TRBJ1-2, the V gene TRBV2; 9 nucleotides match TRBD1. The CDR3 loop spans 15 amino acids. Germline V gives CDR1 SNHLY, CDR2 FYNNEI. The V and J ends lost 7 bases and 8 bases, in that order; junction bases with no gene match: 14. Here the CDR3 DNA reads TGTGCCAGCACGCTCGAAGGGACAGGGCGTTTCGGCTACACCTTC. As protein: CASTLEGTGRFGYTF.

V gene TRBV18 combines with J gene TRBJ1-1, with unresolved D. Germline-derived CDR1 and CDR2 are KGHSH and LQKENI. The CDR3 is 13 residues long. The germline V and J ends were trimmed by 6 bases and 4 bases, with 12 bases remaining between them. The CDR3 sequence is CASSNAGPTEAFF. The CDR3 DNA reads TGTGCCAGCTCCAACGCCGGTCCCACTGAAGCTTTCTTT.

This chain's CDR3 is CASSKEIRELDSVLHSGNTIYF. As DNA, the CDR3 is TGTGCCAGCAGCAAAGAGATTAGGGAGTTAGACTCGGTGTTGCATTCTGGAAACACCATATATTTT. This rearrangement joins TRBV21-1 to TRBJ1-3. TRBV21-1 is annotated as a pseudogene. The CDR3 has 22 amino acids.

This clone turned up a few times. The chain recombines TRBV11-1 with TRBJ2-2, with D perhaps matching TRBD1 (6 bases). The germline gives CDR1 SGHAT, CDR2 FQDESV (reference sequence). V gave up 5 bases and J gave up 2 bases, with 9 bases separating them. CDR3 length: 14 residues. The CDR3 reads CASSLTGNTGELFF. CDR3 nucleotides: TGTGCCAGCAGCCTGACAGGAAACACCGGGGAGCTGTTTTTT. Full variable domain (missing parts from reference TRBV11-1 and TRBJ2-2): EAEVAQSPRYKITEKSQAVAFWCDPISGHATLYWYRQILGQGPELLVQFQDESVVDDSQLPKDRFSAERLKGVDSTLKIQPAELGDSAMYLCASSLTGNTGELFFGEGSRLTVL.

The chain uses TRBV7-8 and TRBJ2-7; 8 bases agree with TRBD1. This CDR3 spans 15 amino acids. The J segment lost 7 bases and the V segment lost 4 bases, leaving 12 bases of the junction unmatched. Germline V gene lookup returns CDR1 SGHVS and CDR2 FQNEAQ. This CDR3 is CASSSSGQGLGEQYV. The CDR3 DNA reads as TGTGCCAGCAGCTCGAGCGGACAGGGCTTAGGAGAGCAGTACGTC.

This clone occurred once. The CDR3 loop is CASSFRTQGLNTEAFF. Written as DNA, the CDR3 is TGTGCCAGCAGCTTTAGGACCCAGGGTCTTAACACTGAAGCTTTCTTT. The rearrangement uses TRBV5-8 and TRBJ1-1, with D perhaps matching TRBD1 (5 bases). V gave up 2 bases and J gave up 2 bases, with 16 bases separating them. This CDR3 is 16 amino acids long. From germline, CDR1 is SGHTS and CDR2 YDEGEE.

The rearrangement uses TRBV5-1 and TRBJ2-3, with D possibly TRBD1 on 5 matching bases. The V end was cut by 0 bases, the J end by 3 bases, with 11 bases between. The germline V gene encodes CDR1 SGHRS and CDR2 YFSETQ. CDR3 length: 15 amino acids. DNA for the CDR3: TGCGCCAGCAGCTTGGCTCAGGGTCGAACAGATACGCAGTATTTT. It encodes CASSLAQGRTDTQYF.

The gene calls are TRBV5-1 and TRBJ1-2, with a possible D match to TRBD1 (6 bases). CDR1 and CDR2 from the germline V gene are SGHRS and YFSETQ. This CDR3 spans 15 amino acids. Trimming shortened V by 1 base and J by 5 bases, and 15 bases separated the two germline ends. As DNA, the CDR3 is TGCGCCAGCAGCTTGCAGGGGTTGGAGGTGTATGGCTACACCTTC. This gives the protein CASSLQGLEVYGYTF.

This clone was counted once. The gene calls are TRBV7-6 and TRBJ1-6; 8 bases line up with TRBD1. The CDR3 sequence is 16 residues long. V was clipped by 4 bases and J by 7 bases; unmatched bases: 9. Per the germline V gene, CDR1 is SGHVS and CDR2 is FNYEAQ. The CDR3 bases are TGTGCCAGCAGCTCCTCCGAGGGACAGGCAAATTCACCCCTCCACTTT. The encoded protein is CASSSSEGQANSPLHF.

In this sample, this clone turned up many times. The genes are TRBV5-5 and TRBJ1-1; the D gene is possibly TRBD1 (5 bases). Germline assignment: CDR1 SGHKS and CDR2 YYEKEE (reference sequence). The CDR3 covers 13 residues. V was pared by 6 bases and J by 10 bases, with 19 bases between. The CDR3 protein is CASTREGLYGAFF. CDR3 bases: TGTGCCAGCACTCGTGAGGGACTTTATGGAGCTTTCTTT.

The chain has TRBV18 and TRBJ2-7; possibly TRBD2 for D (6 bases). V lost 2 bases and J 7 bases, leaving 9 bases between the germline ends. Germline V gene data show CDR1 as KGHSH and CDR2 as LQKENI. This CDR3 contains 12 residues. The CDR3 bases are TGTGCCAGCTCACCAGAGGGGAGGGAGCAGTACGTC. Encoded protein: CASSPEGREQYV.

This chain uses TRBV9 with TRBJ2-2, with D uncertain. Looked up from germline, CDR1 is SGDLS and CDR2 is YYNGEE. The CDR3 extends over 13 amino acids. V was trimmed by 3 bases and J by 3 bases, leaving 6 bases between them. CDR3 coding DNA: TGTGCCAGCAGCGCCCTATACACCGGGGAGCTGTTTTTT. Residues: CASSALYTGELFF.

The V gene is TRBV28, the J gene TRBJ1-2; D unresolved. The CDR3 extends over 15 amino acids. Trimming cost V 6 bases and J 0 bases, with 14 bases left between them. The V gene's germline CDR1 is MDHEN and CDR2 SYDVKM. The CDR3 DNA is TGTGCCAGCAGGACTGGGGAGGGAACTAACTATGGCTACACCTTC. It is translated as CASRTGEGTNYGYTF.

The V call is TRBV30, the J call TRBJ2-3; 7 bases are shared with TRBD2. CDR3 length: 13 residues. Germline assignment: CDR1 GTSNPN and CDR2 SVGIG (reference sequence). The ends lost 1 base at V and 10 bases at J; junction bases unmatched: 8. CDR3 amino acids: CAWSGLARFSQYF. The DNA of the CDR3 is TGTGCCTGGAGTGGACTAGCTCGATTCTCGCAGTATTTT.

The chain combines TRBV3-1 (or the pseudogene TRBV3-2) with TRBJ2-5; 13 nucleotides line up with TRBD2. The V segment lost 4 bases and the J segment 1 base; nucleotides outside the gene matches: 12. This CDR3 has 19 residues. CDR1 LGHDT and CDR2 YNNKEL come from the germline V gene (reference sequence). CDR3 protein: CASSPGTSGVFRLQETQYF. As DNA, the CDR3 is TGTGCCAGCAGCCCCGGGACTAGCGGGGTATTCCGGCTCCAAGAGACCCAGTACTTC.

This chain links TRBV18 with TRBJ2-5; 9 bases align to TRBD2. The CDR3 has 17 residues. V gave up 5 bases and J gave up 4 bases; unmatched junction bases: 14. In germline, CDR1 is KGHSH, CDR2 LQKENI. The CDR3 DNA reads as TGTGCCAGCTCATCCCAGGCTAGCGGGGAGGCCGGAGAGACCCAGTACTTC. Amino acid sequence: CASSSQASGEAGETQYF.

The CDR3 is CASSPGREGQPQHF. CDR3 DNA sequence: TGTGCCAGCAGCCCGGGCCGGGAGGGCCAGCCCCAGCATTTT. The gene calls are TRBV11-1 and TRBJ1-5; D unresolved. Germline assignment: CDR1 SGHAT and CDR2 FQDESV (reference sequence). There are 14 residues in the CDR3. Trimming removed 5 bases from V and 7 bases from J, with 15 bases in between.

The rearrangement links TRBV30 to TRBJ1-1; TRBD1 matches 7 bases. The V segment lost 8 bases and the J segment 1 base; nucleotides outside the gene matches: 13. CDR1 and CDR2 (germline): GTSNPN, SVGIG (reference sequence). CDR3 length: 15 residues. The CDR3 nucleotides read TGTGCCGGATTCCGACAGGGTAACCCGAACACTGAAGCTTTCTTT. It specifies CAGFRQGNPNTEAFF.

V and J are TRBV7-6 and TRBJ1-2; 7 nucleotides match TRBD1. The trim removed 10 bases at V and 5 bases at J, leaving 7 bases unmatched. The germline CDR1 and CDR2 sequences are SGHVS and FNYEAQ. The CDR3 contains 12 residues. The CDR3 spells CAIEAGGYGYTF. Written as DNA, the CDR3 is TGTGCCATTGAGGCAGGGGGGTATGGCTACACCTTC.

V gene TRBV5-1 combines with J gene TRBJ1-5; D is undetermined. The CDR3 loop spans 17 amino acids. Trimming shortened V by 3 bases and J by 5 bases, and 21 bases separated the two germline ends. Per germline, CDR1 SGHRS and CDR2 YFSETQ. The CDR3 DNA follows: TGCGCCAGCAGCTCGGGGTTTGGGGAAGGAACCGATCAGCCCCAGCATTTT. Translated: CASSSGFGEGTDQPQHF. The full variable domain, completed using reference TRBV5-1 and TRBJ1-5, is KAGVTQTPRYLIKTRGQQVTLSCSPISGHRSVSWYQQTPGQGLQFLFEYFSETQRNKGNFPGRFSGRQFSNSRSEMNVSTLELGDSALYLCASSSGFGEGTDQPQHFGDGTRLSIL.